The rows below give T cell receptor beta chains drawn from one sample of a study of response to subunit inactivated influenza vaccine. From the RT-PCR reads, TCRdb called clonotypes with MiXCR, one entry per CDR3 protein. The sample contains approximately 160,000 distinct CDR3 sequences, roughly a tenth of which appear only once. Sequences were derived from CD8+ T cells sorted from PBMCs, sampled around 25 months after vaccination. The source of these receptors is a man aged 50-75 years who received an inactivated influenza vaccine. Each CDR3 is given without its conserved first and last residue.

v_call: TRBV4-1
j_call: TRBJ2-1
cdr3_aa: ASSQKSGTGILNEQF

v_call: TRBV4-3
j_call: TRBJ2-1
cdr3_aa: ASSQESAAGLDEQF

v_call: TRBV2
j_call: TRBJ2-1
cdr3_aa: ATLRAASSYNEQF

v_call: TRBV29-1
j_call: TRBJ2-7
cdr3_aa: SVEPSLAGVPYEQY

v_call: TRBV28
j_call: TRBJ1-5
cdr3_aa: ASSFAGPQPQH

v_call: TRBV2
j_call: TRBJ2-7
cdr3_aa: ASSEALRGYEQY

v_call: TRBV13
j_call: TRBJ2-5
cdr3_aa: ASSLVTAQETQY

v_call: TRBV29-1
j_call: TRBJ2-3
cdr3_aa: SVESGRTDTQY

v_call: TRBV4-1
j_call: TRBJ2-1
cdr3_aa: ASSQGSDLGEQF

v_call: TRBV3-1
j_call: TRBJ2-3
cdr3_aa: ASSPVTSGGATHTDSQY

v_call: TRBV20-1
j_call: TRBJ2-7
cdr3_aa: SAGWGAYYEQY

v_call: TRBV7-3
j_call: TRBJ2-5
cdr3_aa: ASSLLPGQETQY

v_call: TRBV27
j_call: TRBJ2-3
cdr3_aa: ASSLGQDTQY

v_call: TRBV29-1
j_call: TRBJ1-1
cdr3_aa: SVVRGEAF

v_call: TRBV4-2
j_call: TRBJ1-4
cdr3_aa: ASSQEVATNEKLF

v_call: TRBV6-1
j_call: TRBJ1-1
cdr3_aa: ASGRQIGTEAF

v_call: TRBV7-3
j_call: TRBJ2-1
cdr3_aa: ASSSLRPDERRRQGRAYNEQF

v_call: TRBV5-1
j_call: TRBJ2-2
cdr3_aa: ASSWEVTGELF

v_call: TRBV18
j_call: TRBJ2-2
cdr3_aa: ASSPPGSNTGELF

v_call: TRBV3-1
j_call: TRBJ1-1
cdr3_aa: ASSQDSRGNTEAF

v_call: TRBV10-3
j_call: TRBJ2-7
cdr3_aa: AIRGDSYEQY

v_call: TRBV12-3/TRBV12-4
j_call: TRBJ2-2
cdr3_aa: ASRSIGELF